This T cell receptor (beta chain) is drawn from a study of post-analysis software for immune sequencing data. Study-wide background: The disease courses spanned relapsing-remitting, secondary progressive and progressive-relapsing forms of multiple sclerosis. Points from the study as a whole: The study found TRBV5-6, TRBV5-1 and TRBV20-1 among roughly 5 TRBV segments more frequent in patients than controls. Compared with controls, patients showed significantly lower normalized Chao1 diversity.

The ends were cut back, 0 bases at V and 5 bases at J, with 8 bases in the middle. Germline V lookup: CDR1 MNHEY, CDR2 SVGAGI. The CDR3 totals 13 residues. cDNA libraries of TCR beta carried unique molecular identifiers. MiXCR, applied by TCRdb to the PCR reads, yields one record per CDR3 protein. In the table there are approximately 690,000 distinct CDR3 sequences, about 60% of which are singletons. This clonotype appeared a few times. Antigen: not known. The rearrangement uses TRBV6-5 and TRBJ2-7; maybe TRBD2 (5 bases). This receptor was identified in a girl under 10 years old with multiple sclerosis. Sequences were obtained from blood. DNA for the CDR3: TGTGCCAGCAGTTACTCGGCCGGGAACGAGCAGTACTTC. Translation: CASSYSAGNEQYF.